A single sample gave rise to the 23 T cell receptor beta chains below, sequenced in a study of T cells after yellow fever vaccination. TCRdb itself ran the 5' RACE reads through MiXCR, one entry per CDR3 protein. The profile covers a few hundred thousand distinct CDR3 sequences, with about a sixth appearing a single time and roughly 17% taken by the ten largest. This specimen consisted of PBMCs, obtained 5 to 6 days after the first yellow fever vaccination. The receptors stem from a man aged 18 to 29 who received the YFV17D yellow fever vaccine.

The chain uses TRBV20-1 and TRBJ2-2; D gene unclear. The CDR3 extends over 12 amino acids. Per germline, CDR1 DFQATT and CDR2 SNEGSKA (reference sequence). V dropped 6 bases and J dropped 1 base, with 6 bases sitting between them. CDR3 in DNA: TGCAGTGCCGAGGAGAACACCGGGGAGCTGTTTTTT. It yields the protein CSAEENTGELFF.

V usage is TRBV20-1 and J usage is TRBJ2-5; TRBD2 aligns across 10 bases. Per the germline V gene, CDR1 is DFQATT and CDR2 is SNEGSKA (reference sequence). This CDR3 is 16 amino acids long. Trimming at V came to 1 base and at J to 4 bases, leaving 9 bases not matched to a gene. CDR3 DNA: TGCAGTGCTAGAGCGATCGGAGCGGGGGGGCGAGAGACCCAGTACTTC. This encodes CSARAIGAGGRETQYF.

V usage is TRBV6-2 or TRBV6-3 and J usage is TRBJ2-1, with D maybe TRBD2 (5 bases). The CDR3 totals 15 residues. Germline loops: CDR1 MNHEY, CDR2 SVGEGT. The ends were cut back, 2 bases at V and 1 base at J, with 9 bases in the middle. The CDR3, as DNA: TGTGCCAGCAGTTACCGGGGTAGTTCCTACAATGAGCAGTTCTTC. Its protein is CASSYRGSSYNEQFF.

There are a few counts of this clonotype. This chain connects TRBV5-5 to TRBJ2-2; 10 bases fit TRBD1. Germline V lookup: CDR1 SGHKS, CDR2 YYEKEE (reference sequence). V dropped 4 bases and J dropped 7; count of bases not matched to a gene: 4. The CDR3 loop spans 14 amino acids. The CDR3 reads CASSGGQGFGELFF. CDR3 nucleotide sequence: TGTGCCAGCAGCGGGGGACAGGGGTTCGGGGAGCTGTTTTTT.

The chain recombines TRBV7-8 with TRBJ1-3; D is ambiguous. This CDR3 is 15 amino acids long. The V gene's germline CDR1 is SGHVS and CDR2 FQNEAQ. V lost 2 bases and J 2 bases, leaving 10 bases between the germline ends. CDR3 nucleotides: TGTGCCAGCAGCTTAATGTTGGGTCCTGGAAACACCATATATTTT. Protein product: CASSLMLGPGNTIYF.

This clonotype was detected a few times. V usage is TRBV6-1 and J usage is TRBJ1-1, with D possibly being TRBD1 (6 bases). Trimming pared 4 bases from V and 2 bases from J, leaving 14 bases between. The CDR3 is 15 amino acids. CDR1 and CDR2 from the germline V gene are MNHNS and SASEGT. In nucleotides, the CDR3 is TGTGCCAGCAGTGGAACAGGGAATGTAAACACTGAAGCTTTCTTT. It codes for CASSGTGNVNTEAFF.

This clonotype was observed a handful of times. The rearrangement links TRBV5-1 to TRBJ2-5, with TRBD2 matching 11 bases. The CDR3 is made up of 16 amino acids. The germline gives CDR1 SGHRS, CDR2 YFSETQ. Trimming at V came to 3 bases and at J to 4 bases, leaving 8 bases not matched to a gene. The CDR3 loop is CASSSSSGGPSETQYF. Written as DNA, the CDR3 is TGCGCCAGCAGCTCATCTAGCGGGGGGCCATCAGAGACCCAGTACTTC.

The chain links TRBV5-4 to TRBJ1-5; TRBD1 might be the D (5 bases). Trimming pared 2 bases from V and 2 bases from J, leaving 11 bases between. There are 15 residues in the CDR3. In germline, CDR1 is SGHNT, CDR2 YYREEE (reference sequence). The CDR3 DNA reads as TGTGCCAGCAGCTTTCGAGGGGAGGGCAATCAGCCCCAGCATTTT. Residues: CASSFRGEGNQPQHF. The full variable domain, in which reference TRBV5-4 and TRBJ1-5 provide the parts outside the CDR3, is ETGVTQSPTHLIKTRGQQVTLRCSSQSGHNTVSWYQQALGQGPQFIFQYYREEENGRGNFPPRFSGLQFPNYSSELNVNALELDDSALYLCASSFRGEGNQPQHFGDGTRLSIL.

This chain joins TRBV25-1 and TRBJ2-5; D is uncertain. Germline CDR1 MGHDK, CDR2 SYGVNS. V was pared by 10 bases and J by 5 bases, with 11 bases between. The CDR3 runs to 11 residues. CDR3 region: CATLDGETQYF. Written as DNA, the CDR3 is TGTGCCACCCTCGACGGGGAGACCCAGTACTTC.

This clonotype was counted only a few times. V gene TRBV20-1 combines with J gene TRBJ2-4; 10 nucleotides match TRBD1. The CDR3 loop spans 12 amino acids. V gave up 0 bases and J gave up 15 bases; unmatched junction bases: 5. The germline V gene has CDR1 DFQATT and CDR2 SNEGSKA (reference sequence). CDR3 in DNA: TGCAGTGCTAGAGACGACAGGGGGCGGGGGTACTTC. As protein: CSARDDRGRGYF.

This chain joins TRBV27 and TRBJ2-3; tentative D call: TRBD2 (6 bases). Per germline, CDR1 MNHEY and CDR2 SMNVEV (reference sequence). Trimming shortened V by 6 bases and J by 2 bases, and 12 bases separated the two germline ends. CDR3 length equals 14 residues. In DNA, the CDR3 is TGTGCCAGCAGCACGACTAGGCTCACAGATACGCAGTATTTT. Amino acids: CASSTTRLTDTQYF.

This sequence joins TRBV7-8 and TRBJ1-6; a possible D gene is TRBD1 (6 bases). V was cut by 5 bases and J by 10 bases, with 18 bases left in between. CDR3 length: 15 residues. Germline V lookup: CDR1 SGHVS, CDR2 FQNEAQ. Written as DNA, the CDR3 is TGTGCCAGCAGCCTTGCCCAGGGGAGCGGGTCACCCCTCCACTTT. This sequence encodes CASSLAQGSGSPLHF.

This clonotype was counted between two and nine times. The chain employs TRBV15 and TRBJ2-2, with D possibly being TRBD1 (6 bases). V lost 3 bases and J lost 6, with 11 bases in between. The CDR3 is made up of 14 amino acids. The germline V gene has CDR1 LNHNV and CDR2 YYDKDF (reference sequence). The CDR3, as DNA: TGTGCCACCAGCAGTACAGGGTGGGCCGGGGAGCTGTTTTTT. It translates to CATSSTGWAGELFF.

The CDR3: CASSYWDRPETQYF. In nucleotides, the CDR3 is TGTGCCAGCAGCTACTGGGACAGGCCAGAGACCCAGTACTTC. This chain joins TRBV5-6 and TRBJ2-5; 8 bases match TRBD1. V lost 3 bases, J lost 4 bases, and 5 bases stayed unmatched. This CDR3 is 14 amino acids long. The germline CDR1 and CDR2 sequences are SGHDT and YYEEEE. The full variable domain, completed using reference TRBV5-6 and TRBJ2-5, is DAGVTQSPTHLIKTRGQQVTLRCSPKSGHDTVSWYQQALGQGPQFIFQYYEEEERQRGNFPDRFSGHQFPNYSSELNVNALLLGDSALYLCASSYWDRPETQYFGPGTRLLVL.

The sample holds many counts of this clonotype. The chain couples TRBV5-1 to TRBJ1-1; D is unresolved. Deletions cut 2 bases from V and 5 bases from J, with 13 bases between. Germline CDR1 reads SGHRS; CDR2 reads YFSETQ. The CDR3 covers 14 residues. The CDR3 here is CASSLRATGTEAFF. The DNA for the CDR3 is TGCGCCAGCAGCTTACGGGCGACGGGGACTGAAGCTTTCTTT.

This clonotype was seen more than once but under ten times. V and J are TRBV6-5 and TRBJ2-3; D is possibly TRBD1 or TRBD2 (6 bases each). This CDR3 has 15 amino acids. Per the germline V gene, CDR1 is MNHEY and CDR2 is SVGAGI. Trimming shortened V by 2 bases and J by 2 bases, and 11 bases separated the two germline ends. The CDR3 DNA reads TGTGCCAGCAGTTACGGGGGGCGAGTCACAGATACGCAGTATTTT. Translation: CASSYGGRVTDTQYF.

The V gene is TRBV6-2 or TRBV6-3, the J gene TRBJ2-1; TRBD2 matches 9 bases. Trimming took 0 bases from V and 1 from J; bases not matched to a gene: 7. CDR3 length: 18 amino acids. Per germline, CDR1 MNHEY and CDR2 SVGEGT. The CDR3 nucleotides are TGTGCCAGCAGTTACTCGTCCAGCGGGGGGTCTTCCTACAATGAGCAGTTCTTC. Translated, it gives CASSYSSSGGSSYNEQFF.

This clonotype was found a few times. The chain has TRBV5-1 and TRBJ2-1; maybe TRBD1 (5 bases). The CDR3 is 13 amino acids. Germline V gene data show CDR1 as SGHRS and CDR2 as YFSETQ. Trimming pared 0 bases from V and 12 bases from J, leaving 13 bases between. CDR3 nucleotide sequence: TGCGCCAGCAGCTTGGCCATAGGACAAGCGCAGTTCTTC. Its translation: CASSLAIGQAQFF.

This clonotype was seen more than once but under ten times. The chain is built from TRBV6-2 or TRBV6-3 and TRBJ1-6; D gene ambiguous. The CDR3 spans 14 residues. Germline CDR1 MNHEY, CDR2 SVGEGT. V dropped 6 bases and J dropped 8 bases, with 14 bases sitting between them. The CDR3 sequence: CASSGPKSDSPLHF. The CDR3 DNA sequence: TGTGCCAGCAGCGGCCCGAAAAGCGATTCACCCCTCCACTTT.

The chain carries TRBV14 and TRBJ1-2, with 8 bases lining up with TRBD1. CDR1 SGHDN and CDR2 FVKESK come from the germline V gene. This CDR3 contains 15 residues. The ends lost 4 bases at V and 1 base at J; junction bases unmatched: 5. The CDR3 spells CASSLGQGYNYGYTF. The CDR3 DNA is TGTGCCAGCAGCCTTGGACAGGGATATAACTATGGCTACACCTTC.

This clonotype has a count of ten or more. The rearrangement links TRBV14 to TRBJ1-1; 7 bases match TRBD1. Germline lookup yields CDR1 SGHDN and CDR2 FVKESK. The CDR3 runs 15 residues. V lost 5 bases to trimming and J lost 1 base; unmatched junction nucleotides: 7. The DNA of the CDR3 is TGTGCCAGCAGCGACTACAGGGGCGCGAACACTGAAGCTTTCTTT. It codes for CASSDYRGANTEAFF.

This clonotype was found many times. The CDR3 DNA reads as TGTGCCAGCTCACCACGGATGAACACTGAAGCTTTCTTT. This translates into CASSPRMNTEAFF. The rearrangement joins TRBV18 to TRBJ1-1; D remains ambiguous. The CDR3 consists of 13 residues. Germline-derived CDR1 and CDR2 are KGHSH and LQKENI. The V and J ends lost 1 base and 0 bases respectively, with 3 bases between them.

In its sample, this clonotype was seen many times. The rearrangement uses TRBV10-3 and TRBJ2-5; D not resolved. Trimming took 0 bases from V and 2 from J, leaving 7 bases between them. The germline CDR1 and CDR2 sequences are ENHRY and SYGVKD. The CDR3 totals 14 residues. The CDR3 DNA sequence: TGTGCCATCAGTGAGTCGCGGACGCAAGAGACCCAGTACTTC. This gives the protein CAISESRTQETQYF.